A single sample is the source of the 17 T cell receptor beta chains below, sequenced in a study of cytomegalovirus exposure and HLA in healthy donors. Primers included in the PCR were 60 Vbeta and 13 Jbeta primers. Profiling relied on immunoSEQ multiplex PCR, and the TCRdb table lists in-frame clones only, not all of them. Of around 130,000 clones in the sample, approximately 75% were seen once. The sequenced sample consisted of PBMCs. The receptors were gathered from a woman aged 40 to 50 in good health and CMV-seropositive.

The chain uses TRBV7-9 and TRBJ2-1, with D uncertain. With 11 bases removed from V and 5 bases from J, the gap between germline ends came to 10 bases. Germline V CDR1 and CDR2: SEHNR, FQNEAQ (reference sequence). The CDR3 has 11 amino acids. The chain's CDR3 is CAPFANNEQFF. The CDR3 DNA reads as TGTGCCCCTTTCGCGAACAATGAGCAGTTCTTC.

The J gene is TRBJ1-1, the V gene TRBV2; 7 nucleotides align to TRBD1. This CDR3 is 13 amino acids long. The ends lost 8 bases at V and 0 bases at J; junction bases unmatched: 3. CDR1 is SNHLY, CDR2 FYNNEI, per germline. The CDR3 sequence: CASGGQMNTEAFF. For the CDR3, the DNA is TGTGCCAGCGGGGGACAGATGAACACTGAAGCTTTCTTT.

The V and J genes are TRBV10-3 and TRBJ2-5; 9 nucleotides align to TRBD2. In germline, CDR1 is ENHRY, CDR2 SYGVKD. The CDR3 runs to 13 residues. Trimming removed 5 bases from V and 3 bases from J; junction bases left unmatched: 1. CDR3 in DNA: TGTGCCATCAGTAGCGGGGGGAAAGAGACCCAGTACTTC. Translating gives CAISSGGKETQYF.

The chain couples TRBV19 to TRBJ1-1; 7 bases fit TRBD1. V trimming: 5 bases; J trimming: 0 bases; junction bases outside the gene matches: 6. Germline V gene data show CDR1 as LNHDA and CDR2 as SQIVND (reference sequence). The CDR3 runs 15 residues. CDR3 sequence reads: CASSFNTGVNTEAFF. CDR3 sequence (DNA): TGTGCCAGTAGTTTCAACACAGGGGTGAACACTGAAGCTTTCTTT.

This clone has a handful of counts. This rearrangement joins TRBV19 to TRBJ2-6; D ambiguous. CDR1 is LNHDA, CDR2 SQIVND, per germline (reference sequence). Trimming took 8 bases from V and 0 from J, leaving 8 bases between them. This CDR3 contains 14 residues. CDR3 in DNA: TGTGCCAGTTCCCACAGCTCTGGGGCCAACGTCCTGACTTTC. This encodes CASSHSSGANVLTF. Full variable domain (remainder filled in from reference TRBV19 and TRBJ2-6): DGGITQSPKYLFRKEGQNVTLSCEQNLNHDAMYWYRQDPGQGLRLIYYSQIVNDFQKGDIAEGYSVSREKKESFPLTVTSAQKNPTAFYLCASSHSSGANVLTFGAGSRLTVL.

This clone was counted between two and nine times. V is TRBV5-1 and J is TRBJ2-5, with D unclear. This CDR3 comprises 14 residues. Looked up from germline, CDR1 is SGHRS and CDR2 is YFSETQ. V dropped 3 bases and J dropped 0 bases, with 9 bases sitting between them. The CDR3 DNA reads TGCGCCAGCAGCTACGGGTCATACCAAGAGACCCAGTACTTC. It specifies CASSYGSYQETQYF.

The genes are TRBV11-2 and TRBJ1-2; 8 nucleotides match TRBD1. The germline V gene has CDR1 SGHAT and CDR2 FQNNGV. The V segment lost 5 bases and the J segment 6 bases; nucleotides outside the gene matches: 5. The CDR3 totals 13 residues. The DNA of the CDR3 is TGTGCCAGCAGCCCGTCGACAGGGGATGGCTACACCTTC. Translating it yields CASSPSTGDGYTF. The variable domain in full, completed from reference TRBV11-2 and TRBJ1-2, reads EAGVAQSPRYKIIEKRQSVAFWCNPISGHATLYWYQQILGQGPKLLIQFQNNGVVDDSQLPKDRFSAERLKGVDSTLKIQPAKLEDSAVYLCASSPSTGDGYTFGSGTRLTVV.

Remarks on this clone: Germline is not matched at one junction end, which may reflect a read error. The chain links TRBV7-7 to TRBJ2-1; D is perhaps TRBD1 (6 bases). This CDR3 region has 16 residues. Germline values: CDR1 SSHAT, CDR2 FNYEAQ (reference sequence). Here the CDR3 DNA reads TGTGCTAGCAGCTTAAGGACAGCGAGCTCCTACAATGAGCAGTTCTTC. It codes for CASSLRTASSYNEQFF. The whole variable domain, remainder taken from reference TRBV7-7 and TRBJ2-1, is GAGVSQSPRYKVTKRGQDVTLRCDPISSHATLYWYQQALGQGPEFLTYFNYEAQPDKSGLPSDRFSAERPEGSISTLTIQRTEQRDSAMYRCASSLRTASSYNEQFFGPGTRLTVL.

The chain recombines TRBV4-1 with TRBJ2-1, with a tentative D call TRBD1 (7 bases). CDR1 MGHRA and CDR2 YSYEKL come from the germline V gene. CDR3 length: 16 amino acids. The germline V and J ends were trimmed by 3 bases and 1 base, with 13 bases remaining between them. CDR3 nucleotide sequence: TGCGCCAGCAGCCACCCTGCAGGGGGGTCCTACAATGAGCAGTTCTTC. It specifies CASSHPAGGSYNEQFF.

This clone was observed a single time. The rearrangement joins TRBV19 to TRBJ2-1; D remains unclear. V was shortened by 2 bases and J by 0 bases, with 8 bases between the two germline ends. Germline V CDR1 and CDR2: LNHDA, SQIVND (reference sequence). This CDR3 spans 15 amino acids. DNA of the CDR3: TGTGCCAGTAGTATACTGTGGAGCTCCTACAATGAGCAGTTCTTC. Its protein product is CASSILWSSYNEQFF. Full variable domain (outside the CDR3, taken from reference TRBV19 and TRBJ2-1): DGGITQSPKYLFRKEGQNVTLSCEQNLNHDAMYWYRQDPGQGLRLIYYSQIVNDFQKGDIAEGYSVSREKKESFPLTVTSAQKNPTAFYLCASSILWSSYNEQFFGPGTRLTVL.

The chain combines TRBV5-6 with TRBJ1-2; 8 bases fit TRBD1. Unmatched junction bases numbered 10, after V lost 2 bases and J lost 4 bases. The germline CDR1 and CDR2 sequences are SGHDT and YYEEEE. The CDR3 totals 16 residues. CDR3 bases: TGTGCCAGCAGCTTATACAGGGGGTATTTGGTCTATGGCTACACCTTC. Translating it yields CASSLYRGYLVYGYTF.

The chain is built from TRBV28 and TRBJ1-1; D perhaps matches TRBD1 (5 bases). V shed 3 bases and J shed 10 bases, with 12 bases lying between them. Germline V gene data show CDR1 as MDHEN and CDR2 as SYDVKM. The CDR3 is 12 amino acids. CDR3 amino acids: CASSLQGRVAFF. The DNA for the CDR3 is TGTGCCAGCAGTTTGCAGGGTCGAGTAGCTTTCTTT.

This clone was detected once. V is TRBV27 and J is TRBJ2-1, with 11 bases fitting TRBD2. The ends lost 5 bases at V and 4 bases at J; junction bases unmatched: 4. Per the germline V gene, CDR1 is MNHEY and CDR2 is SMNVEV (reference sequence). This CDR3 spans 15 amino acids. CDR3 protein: CASSRGTSGYNEQFF. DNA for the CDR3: TGTGCCAGCAGTAGGGGGACTAGCGGTTACAATGAGCAGTTCTTC.

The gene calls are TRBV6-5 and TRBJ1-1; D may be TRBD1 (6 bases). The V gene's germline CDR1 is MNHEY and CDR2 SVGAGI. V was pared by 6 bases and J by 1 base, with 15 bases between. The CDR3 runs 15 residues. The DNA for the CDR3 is TGTGCCAGCAGCCTCCAGGGACAACCGAACACTGAAGCTTTCTTT. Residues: CASSLQGQPNTEAFF.

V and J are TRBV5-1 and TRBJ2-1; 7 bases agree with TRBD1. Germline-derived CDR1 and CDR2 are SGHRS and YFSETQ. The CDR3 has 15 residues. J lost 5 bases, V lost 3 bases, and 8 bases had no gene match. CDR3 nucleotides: TGCGCCAGCAGCTCAGAGACAGGGTTCGACAATGAGCAGTTCTTC. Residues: CASSSETGFDNEQFF.

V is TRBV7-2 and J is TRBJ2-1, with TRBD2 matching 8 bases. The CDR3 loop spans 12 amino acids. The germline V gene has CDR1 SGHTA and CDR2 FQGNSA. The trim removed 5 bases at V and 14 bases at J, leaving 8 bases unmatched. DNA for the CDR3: TGTGCCAGCAGCATGCTGGGACTAGAGGAGTTCTTC. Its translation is CASSMLGLEEFF.

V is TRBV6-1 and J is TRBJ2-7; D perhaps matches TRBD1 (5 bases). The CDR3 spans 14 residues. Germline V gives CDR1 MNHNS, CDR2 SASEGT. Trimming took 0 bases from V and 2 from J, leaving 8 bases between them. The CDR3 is CASSEAGAAYEQYF. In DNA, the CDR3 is TGTGCCAGCAGTGAAGCTGGGGCAGCCTACGAGCAGTACTTC.